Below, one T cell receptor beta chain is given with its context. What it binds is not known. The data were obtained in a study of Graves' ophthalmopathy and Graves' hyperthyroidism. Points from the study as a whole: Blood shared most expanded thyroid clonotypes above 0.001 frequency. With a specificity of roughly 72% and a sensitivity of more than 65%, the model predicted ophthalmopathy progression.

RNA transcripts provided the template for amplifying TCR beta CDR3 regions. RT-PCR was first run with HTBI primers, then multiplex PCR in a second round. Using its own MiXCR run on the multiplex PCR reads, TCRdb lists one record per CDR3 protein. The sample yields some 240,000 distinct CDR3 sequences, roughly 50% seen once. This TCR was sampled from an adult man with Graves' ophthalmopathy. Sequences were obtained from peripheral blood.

In DNA, the CDR3 is TGCAGCGCCCCCGGGACAGCGAACACCGGGGAGCTGTTTTTT. Encoded protein: CSAPGTANTGELFF. The chain recombines TRBV29-1 with TRBJ2-2; 7 positions match TRBD1. V was clipped by 7 bases and J by 0 bases; unmatched bases: 5. The germline V gene has CDR1 SQVTM and CDR2 ANQGSEA. The CDR3 covers 14 residues.